A single sample gave rise to the 19 T cell receptor beta chains below, sequenced in a study of blood T cell repertoires in COVID-19. Some clones are missing from TCRdb's copy, which holds only in-frame ones; the method was immunoSEQ multiplex PCR. The sample lists approximately 200,000 clones, 81% occurring once. Material for sequencing was PBMCs or T cells enriched from blood (not recorded which). These receptors all stem from a man in his forties who had recovered from COVID-19.

Worth noting for this clone: The sample carries other DNA sequences with the same CDR3. The chain links TRBV5-1 to TRBJ1-1, with 7 bases that match TRBD1. Unmatched junction bases numbered 4, after V lost 3 bases and J lost 5 bases. Germline assignment: CDR1 SGHRS and CDR2 YFSETQ. The CDR3 loop spans 13 amino acids. CDR3: CASSSQGGTEAFF. The DNA for the CDR3 is TGCGCCAGCAGCTCCCAGGGGGGAACTGAAGCTTTCTTT.

The J gene is TRBJ2-6, the V gene TRBV5-4, with 11 bases matching TRBD1. Germline V CDR1 and CDR2: SGHNT, YYREEE (reference sequence). J gave up 3 bases and V 4 bases, and 6 bases lay outside the gene matches. CDR3 length equals 17 residues. DNA of the CDR3: TGTGCCAGCAGCCGTCCGGGACAGGGGGTTGGGGCCAACGTCCTGACTTTC. This translates into CASSRPGQGVGANVLTF.

About this clone itself: Other nucleotide sequences from this sample produce the same CDR3. The rearrangement joins TRBV5-1 to TRBJ1-2; the match to TRBD1 covers 7 bases. V shed 4 bases, J shed 5 bases, and the junction held 5 bases outside the gene matches. Germline lookup yields CDR1 SGHRS and CDR2 YFSETQ. The length of the CDR3 is 13 residues. CDR3 loop: CASSQTGNYGYTF. The CDR3, as DNA: TGCGCCAGCAGCCAGACAGGGAATTATGGCTACACCTTC. Combining the CDR3 with reference TRBV5-1 and TRBJ1-2 gives the whole variable domain KAGVTQTPRYLIKTRGQQVTLSCSPISGHRSVSWYQQTPGQGLQFLFEYFSETQRNKGNFPGRFSGRQFSNSRSEMNVSTLELGDSALYLCASSQTGNYGYTFGSGTRLTVV.

The chain combines TRBV18 with TRBJ2-2; the match to TRBD1 covers 7 bases. Trimming removed 5 bases from V and 7 bases from J; junction bases left unmatched: 7. Germline V gene lookup returns CDR1 KGHSH and CDR2 LQKENI. The CDR3 extends over 14 amino acids. CDR3 region: CASSSTGDGGELFF. CDR3 coding DNA: TGTGCCAGCTCATCTACAGGGGATGGCGGGGAGCTGTTTTTT.

This chain links TRBV7-9 with TRBJ2-2, with 11 bases identical to TRBD1. V lost 5 bases to trimming and J lost 5 bases; unmatched junction nucleotides: 1. Germline loops: CDR1 SEHNR, CDR2 FQNEAQ (reference sequence). The CDR3 totals 14 residues. Written as DNA, the CDR3 is TGTGCCAGCAGCGGGGACAGGGGGACCGGGGAGCTGTTTTTT. As protein: CASSGDRGTGELFF.

This clone has a handful of counts. V usage is TRBV7-2 and J usage is TRBJ1-2; 7 bases agree with TRBD1. Per the germline V gene, CDR1 is SGHTA and CDR2 is FQGNSA. This CDR3 comprises 17 residues. Trimming cost V 5 bases and J 3 bases; bases outside gene matches: 15. The CDR3 DNA is TGTGCCAGCAGCCCAGGAATCGTAAAAGGGGGCCACTATGGCTACACCTTC. Its protein product is CASSPGIVKGGHYGYTF. The variable domain in full, with the rest retrieved from reference TRBV7-2 and TRBJ1-2, is GAGVSQSPSNKVTEKGKDVELRCDPISGHTALYWYRQSLGQGLEFLIYFQGNSAPDKSGLPSDRFSAERTGGSVSTLTIQRTQQEDSAVYLCASSPGIVKGGHYGYTFGSGTRLTVV.

V is TRBV7-7 and J is TRBJ2-5, with 8 bases identical to TRBD2. The CDR3 sequence is 18 residues long. Germline V lookup: CDR1 SSHAT, CDR2 FNYEAQ (reference sequence). Trimming took 6 bases from V and 4 from J; bases not matched to a gene: 19. The CDR3 is CASSLNPRLAGARETQYF. The CDR3 DNA reads TGTGCCAGCAGTTTAAATCCTCGGCTAGCGGGTGCAAGAGAGACCCAGTACTTC.

J is TRBJ1-2 and V is TRBV30; the D is unclear. Trimming stripped 5 bases from V and 2 bases from J, with 18 bases between. This CDR3 spans 15 amino acids. CDR1 GTSNPN and CDR2 SVGIG come from the germline V gene (reference sequence). CDR3 region: CAWGEAPTGNYGYTF. The CDR3 DNA follows: TGTGCCTGGGGGGAGGCCCCGACCGGAAACTATGGCTACACCTTC.

V and J are TRBV4-1 and TRBJ2-7; TRBD1 aligns across 9 bases. Trimming removed 4 bases from V and 4 bases from J; junction bases left unmatched: 8. The CDR3 has 15 amino acids. The germline V gene has CDR1 MGHRA and CDR2 YSYEKL. DNA for the CDR3: TGCGCCAGCAGCCCGTATCCGGGACAGGGATACGAGCAGTACTTC. Translation gives CASSPYPGQGYEQYF.

The V and J genes are TRBV5-1 and TRBJ1-6; 9 nucleotides align to TRBD1. The CDR3 runs 15 residues. Germline V CDR1 and CDR2: SGHRS, YFSETQ. J gave up 5 bases and V 5 bases, and 5 bases lay outside the gene matches. DNA of the CDR3: TGCGCCAGCAGACTACAGGGGGCAAATAATTCACCCCTCCACTTT. Amino acid sequence: CASRLQGANNSPLHF.

V usage is TRBV21-1 and J usage is TRBJ1-6. TRBV21-1 is a pseudogene locus. This CDR3 has 16 residues. CDR3 sequence reads: CASSRWRGSGNSPLHF. CDR3 coding DNA: TGTGCCAGCAGCCGCTGGCGGGGATCCGGGAATTCACCCCTCCACTTT.

The chain recombines TRBV5-1 with TRBJ2-5, with no clear D. Trimming cost V 7 bases and J 1 base, with 8 bases left between them. Germline assignment: CDR1 SGHRS and CDR2 YFSETQ. This CDR3 contains 12 residues. The CDR3 region is CASGTSQETQYF. The CDR3 bases are TGCGCCAGCGGCACCTCCCAAGAGACCCAGTACTTC.

This chain links TRBV10-2 with TRBJ1-2; D is undetermined. Germline CDR1 is WSHSY and CDR2 is SAAADI. Trimming took off 7 bases at V and 4 bases at J, with 7 bases between the two ends. The CDR3 loop spans 11 amino acids. The CDR3, as DNA: TGCGCCAGCAAGAGCGGCTATGGCTACACCTTC. Its protein product is CASKSGYGYTF.

The chain has TRBV5-5 and TRBJ1-5, with D unresolved. Trimming took off 4 bases at V and 0 bases at J, with 11 bases between the two ends. CDR1 SGHKS and CDR2 YYEKEE come from the germline V gene (reference sequence). The CDR3 covers 15 residues. CDR3 in DNA: TGTGCCAGCAGCCCCGGAGCGAGTAGCAATCAGCCCCAGCATTTT. Translated, it gives CASSPGASSNQPQHF.

This chain uses TRBV19 with TRBJ1-2, with 11 positions matching TRBD1. Germline V gene sequence: CDR1 LNHDA, CDR2 SQIVND (reference sequence). The CDR3 consists of 17 residues. The V segment lost 1 base and the J segment 3 bases; nucleotides outside the gene matches: 7. CDR3 DNA: TGTGCCAGTAGTATAGGTCTTCGGACAGGGGGCGACTATGGCTACACCTTC. Translation gives CASSIGLRTGGDYGYTF. The variable domain in full, completed from reference TRBV19 and TRBJ1-2, reads DGGITQSPKYLFRKEGQNVTLSCEQNLNHDAMYWYRQDPGQGLRLIYYSQIVNDFQKGDIAEGYSVSREKKESFPLTVTSAQKNPTAFYLCASSIGLRTGGDYGYTFGSGTRLTVV.

There are a few counts of this clone. The chain joins TRBV5-1 to TRBJ2-1, with 7 positions matching TRBD2. J was trimmed by 8 bases and V by 6 bases; bases with no gene match: 11. Germline CDR1 reads SGHRS; CDR2 reads YFSETQ. This CDR3 is 14 amino acids long. The CDR3 DNA sequence: TGCGCCAGCAAGGGGACTACGTCGAAGGATGAGCAGTTCTTC. Encoded protein: CASKGTTSKDEQFF.

V is TRBV29-1 and J is TRBJ2-1; 8 nucleotides align to TRBD2. After removal of 6 bases from V and 14 bases from J, the junction contained 12 bases not matched to a gene. Germline CDR1 is SQVTM and CDR2 is ANQGSEA. CDR3 size: 12 residues. CDR3 amino acids: CSVLPRGEYEFF. The CDR3 DNA reads TGCAGCGTCTTACCGCGGGGGGAATATGAGTTCTTC.

The chain joins TRBV18 to TRBJ2-2; 9 bases match TRBD1. Per germline, CDR1 KGHSH and CDR2 LQKENI. V lost 1 base and J lost 0; bases outside the gene matches: 0. The CDR3 covers 16 residues. This CDR3 reads CASSPRTGANTGELFF. The CDR3 region has the DNA TGTGCCAGCTCACCACGGACAGGGGCGAACACCGGGGAGCTGTTTTTT.

This clone has just a few counts. This chain uses TRBV10-3 with TRBJ1-2; TRBD1 agrees at 8 bases. Trimming at V came to 6 bases and at J to 2 bases, leaving 2 bases not matched to a gene. The CDR3 consists of 13 residues. Per germline, CDR1 ENHRY and CDR2 SYGVKD. The CDR3 is CAISRQGNYGYTF. The DNA for the CDR3 is TGTGCCATCAGCCGACAGGGGAACTATGGCTACACCTTC.